This entry concerns a single T cell receptor beta chain. RNA was extracted with the RNeasy kit, and a quantity of roughly 0.5 to 1 ug was reverse transcribed using random hexamers. Across 54 Vbeta and 13 Jbeta, TCR beta CDR3 was amplified with immunoSEQ multiplex PCR. Each CDR3 protein is one row after TCRdb ran MiXCR on the immunoSEQ multiplex PCR reads. The sample carries roughly 190,000 distinct CDR3 sequences, over 85% recorded once. Controls were age- and sex-matched healthy donors. Negative isolation yielded CD8+ and CD4+ T cells; FACS enriched TEMRA cells. This sample is part of a study of CD8 T cells in Susac syndrome. The CDR3 consists of 14 residues. The V gene lost 8 bases and the J gene lost 5 bases, with 18 bases spanning the gap. Germline-derived CDR1 and CDR2 are MNHEY and SVGEGT.

This receptor was identified in a human donor in good health. The chain recombines TRBV6-2 or TRBV6-3 with TRBJ1-2; D may be TRBD1 (5 bases). The sequenced sample consisted of CD4+ T cells from PBMCs. The CDR3 DNA reads as TGTGCCAGCCAATTCACCCTGGGACCATATGGCTACACCTTC. This encodes CASQFTLGPYGYTF.